Described below is a single T cell receptor beta chain sequence and its context. There are 16 residues in the CDR3. Trimming removed 3 bases from V and 2 bases from J; junction bases left unmatched: 10. Per germline, CDR1 SGHTA and CDR2 FQGNSA. Only in-frame clones appear in the TCRdb table, and some are missing; sequencing was by immunoSEQ multiplex PCR. The sample carries roughly 79,000 clones, roughly 89% recorded once. This entry is derived from a study of blood T cell repertoires in COVID-19. This clonotype originated in a woman older than 75 with active or convalescent COVID-19. The rearrangement joins TRBV7-2 to TRBJ2-7, with 7 bases fitting TRBD1. The sequencing input was peripheral blood. The CDR3 region has the DNA TGTGCCAGCAGCTTGGCGCCGGGACAGAAACCCTACGAGCAGTACTTC. Translated, it gives CASSLAPGQKPYEQYF.